The sequence of this T cell receptor beta chain was determined in a study of blood T cell repertoires in COVID-19. This CDR3 region has 16 residues. The V gene lost 4 bases and the J gene lost 4 bases, with 17 bases spanning the gap. Germline CDR1 and CDR2: LNHDA and SQIVND (reference sequence). Methods used by the authors: Reference gene primer amplification yielded estimated nucleated cell counts. Only in-frame clones appear in the TCRdb table, and some are missing; sequencing was by immunoSEQ multiplex PCR. Clone size and V and J calls were adopted from that table, with D and trimming inferred from the DNA. The top ten hold about 2.1% of the sample, which has around 180,000 clones, approximately 86% seen once.

V and J are TRBV19 and TRBJ1-5; maybe TRBD1 (5 bases). The sample comprised peripheral blood. The receptor was derived from a man aged 65-85 years with active or convalescent COVID-19. CDR3 sequence (DNA): TGTGCCAGTAGTAGGGACTCCCTGGTGGGGAATCAGCCCCAGCATTTT. This codes for CASSRDSLVGNQPQHF.